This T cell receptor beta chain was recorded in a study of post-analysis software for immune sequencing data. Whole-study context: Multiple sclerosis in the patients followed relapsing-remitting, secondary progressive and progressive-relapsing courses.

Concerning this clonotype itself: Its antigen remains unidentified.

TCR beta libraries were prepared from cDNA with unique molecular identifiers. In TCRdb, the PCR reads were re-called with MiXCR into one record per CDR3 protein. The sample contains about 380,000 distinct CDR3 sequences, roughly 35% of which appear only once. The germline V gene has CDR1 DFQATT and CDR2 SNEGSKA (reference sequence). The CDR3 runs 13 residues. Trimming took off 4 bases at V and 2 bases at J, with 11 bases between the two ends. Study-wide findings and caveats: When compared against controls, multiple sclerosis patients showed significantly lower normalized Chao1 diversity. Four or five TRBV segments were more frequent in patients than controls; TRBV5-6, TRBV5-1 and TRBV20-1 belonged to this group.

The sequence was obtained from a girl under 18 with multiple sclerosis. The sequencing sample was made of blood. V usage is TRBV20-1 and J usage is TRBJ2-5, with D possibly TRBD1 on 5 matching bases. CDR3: CSAIFRQQETQYF. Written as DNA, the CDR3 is TGCAGTGCTATTTTTCGACAGCAAGAGACCCAGTACTTC.